The clone carrying this T cell receptor beta chain was found once. This sample was included in a study of T cell responses to AZD1222 COVID-19 vaccine. Study overall: Pooled in the analysis were second doses at about 4 or about 12 weeks.

This CDR3 spans 15 amino acids. Trimming took off 4 bases at V and 4 bases at J, with 13 bases between the two ends. CDR1 and CDR2 (germline): MDHEN, SYDVKM. The data were produced by immunoSEQ multiplex PCR, yet TCRdb's version contains in-frame clones alone and is incomplete. The table includes roughly 160,000 clones, around nine tenths detected once. This TCR came from an adult in good health. Here the sequenced sample was peripheral blood, taken on day 0 of AZD1222 vaccination. This chain joins TRBV28 and TRBJ1-4; the D is unclear. The CDR3 DNA reads as TGTGCCAGCAGTTCCGACTGGGCTAATAATGAAAAACTGTTTTTT. Encoded protein: CASSSDWANNEKLFF.